This TCR beta chain was observed in a study of cytomegalovirus exposure and HLA in healthy donors. Whole-study results and caveats: The classifier, whose performance was assessed in both the original and validation cohorts, reportedly diagnosed cytomegalovirus status with high specificity and sensitivity. Cytomegalovirus-associated TCR beta chains were listed, numbering more than 150. In vitro testing confirmed a few CMV-associated chains as specific for CMV antigens.

Points on this clone: Its matching antigen is unknown.

The V and J ends lost 10 bases and 8 bases, in that order; junction bases with no gene match: 11. Germline V gene lookup returns CDR1 LNHDA and CDR2 SQIVND (reference sequence). The CDR3 totals 13 residues. Using immunoSEQ multiplex PCR, the repertoire was profiled, and TCRdb retains in-frame clones only, with some absent. Of 120,000 to 150,000 clones listed, around nine tenths were seen once; the top ten hold roughly 10%. The chain is built from TRBV19 and TRBJ1-2; 9 bases map to TRBD1. This TCR derives from a man younger than 35 in good health and CMV-seropositive. Source material: PBMCs. CDR3 amino acids: CATRQGGRSGYTF. The CDR3 nucleotides are TGTGCCACCCGACAGGGGGGCCGATCCGGCTACACCTTC.